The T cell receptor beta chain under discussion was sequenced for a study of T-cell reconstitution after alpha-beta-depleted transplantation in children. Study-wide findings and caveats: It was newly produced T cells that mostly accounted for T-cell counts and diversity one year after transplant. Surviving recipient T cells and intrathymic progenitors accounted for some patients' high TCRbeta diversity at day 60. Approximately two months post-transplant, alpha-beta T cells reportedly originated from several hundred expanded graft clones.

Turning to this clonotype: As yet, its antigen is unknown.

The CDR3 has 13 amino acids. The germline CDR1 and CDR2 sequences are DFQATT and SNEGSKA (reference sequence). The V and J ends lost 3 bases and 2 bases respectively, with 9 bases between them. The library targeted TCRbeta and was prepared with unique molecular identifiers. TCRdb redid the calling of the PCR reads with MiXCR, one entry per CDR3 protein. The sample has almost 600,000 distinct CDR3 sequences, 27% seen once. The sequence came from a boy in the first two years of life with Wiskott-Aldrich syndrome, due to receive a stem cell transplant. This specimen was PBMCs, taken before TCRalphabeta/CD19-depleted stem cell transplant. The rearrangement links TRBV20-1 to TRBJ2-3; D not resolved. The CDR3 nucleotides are TGCAGTGCTAGTGAGACATTCACAGATACGCAGTATTTT. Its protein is CSASETFTDTQYF.